The 17 T cell receptor beta chains below come from one sample, sequenced in a study of CD8 T cells in Susac syndrome. With random hexamers, about 0.45 to 1 ug RNA was reverse transcribed. A single record per CDR3 protein comes from TCRdb applying MiXCR to the immunoSEQ multiplex PCR reads. Of 95,000 to 150,000 distinct CDR3 sequences listed, just under 95% are singletons. Sequencing used CD8+ T cells from PBMCs. The receptors shown here come from a human donor with Susac syndrome.

This clonotype was observed once. This rearrangement joins TRBV29-1 to TRBJ2-7; 11 positions match TRBD1. V lost 5 bases, J lost 5 bases, and 11 bases stayed unmatched. CDR3 length: 15 amino acids. The germline CDR1 and CDR2 sequences are SQVTM and ANQGSEA. CDR3 in DNA: TGCAGCGTTCTGGTAGGGACAGGGGGAGTCGACGAGCAGTACTTC. Translation: CSVLVGTGGVDEQYF.

This clonotype has just a few counts. V gene TRBV28 combines with J gene TRBJ1-1; 10 bases match TRBD1. CDR1 and CDR2 from the germline V gene are MDHEN and SYDVKM. This CDR3 spans 14 amino acids. V shed 3 bases, J shed 5 bases, and the junction held 3 bases outside the gene matches. DNA for the CDR3: TGTGCCAGCAGTTTGGGACAGGGGCGGACTGAAGCTTTCTTT. Translated, it gives CASSLGQGRTEAFF.

The chain combines TRBV9 with TRBJ2-3, with 10 positions matching TRBD1. J was trimmed by 4 bases and V by 2 bases; bases with no gene match: 4. CDR1 and CDR2 from the germline V gene are SGDLS and YYNGEE. The CDR3 covers 15 residues. CDR3 DNA sequence: TGTGCCAGCAGCGTTGATGGACAGGGGGCAGATACGCAGTATTTT. This sequence encodes CASSVDGQGADTQYF.

The chain uses TRBV9 and TRBJ2-5, with 12 bases that match TRBD1. The germline CDR1 and CDR2 sequences are SGDLS and YYNGEE. The CDR3 totals 16 residues. Trimming took 3 bases from V and 4 from J; bases not matched to a gene: 7. The CDR3 nucleotides read TGTGCCAGCAGCGAAACCGGGACAGGGGGCGTAGAGACCCAGTACTTC. It codes for CASSETGTGGVETQYF.

This chain uses TRBV20-1 with TRBJ2-7; TRBD2 is a possible D gene (6 bases). Per germline, CDR1 DFQATT and CDR2 SNEGSKA (reference sequence). The CDR3 is made up of 15 amino acids. Trimming left V 4 bases short and J 0 bases short, with 16 bases between. The CDR3: CSATGRTASSYEQYF. In DNA form, the CDR3 reads TGCAGTGCTACGGGGAGGACCGCAAGCTCCTACGAGCAGTACTTC.

The rearrangement joins TRBV5-6 to TRBJ2-5, with 7 bases that match TRBD2. Germline CDR1 SGHDT, CDR2 YYEEEE. The CDR3 is 13 residues long. The junction had 3 bases not matched to a gene; V was cut back by 2 bases and J by 5 bases. The CDR3 coding sequence is TGTGCCAGCAGCTTATGGGGGGGGGAGACCCAGTACTTC. Protein: CASSLWGGETQYF.

The chain carries TRBV15 and TRBJ2-5; 8 positions agree with TRBD1. Germline V lookup: CDR1 LNHNV, CDR2 YYDKDF (reference sequence). The CDR3 runs to 14 residues. V trimming: 5 bases; J trimming: 3 bases; junction bases outside the gene matches: 5. This CDR3 reads CATSAGTGEETQYF. CDR3 sequence (DNA): TGTGCCACCAGCGCCGGGACAGGAGAAGAGACCCAGTACTTC.

The rearrangement links TRBV9 to TRBJ2-1, with unresolved D. The germline CDR1 and CDR2 sequences are SGDLS and YYNGEE. The length of the CDR3 is 16 residues. V was trimmed by 0 bases and J by 7 bases, leaving 17 bases between them. CDR3 region: CASSVGAIMVGNEQFF. The CDR3 nucleotides read TGTGCCAGCAGCGTAGGAGCGATAATGGTTGGGAATGAGCAGTTCTTC.

The chain employs TRBV6-4 and TRBJ2-6; the D is unclear. From germline, CDR1 is MRHNA and CDR2 SNTAGT. The CDR3 has 14 amino acids. Trimming stripped 8 bases from V and 0 bases from J, with 8 bases between. For the CDR3, the DNA is TGTGCCAGCCTAATCGGCTCTGGGGCCAACGTCCTGACTTTC. It codes for CASLIGSGANVLTF.

The chain joins TRBV4-1 to TRBJ1-1, with D tentatively TRBD1 (6 bases). Trimming took 3 bases from V and 6 from J, leaving 17 bases between them. The germline gives CDR1 MGHRA, CDR2 YSYEKL. The length of the CDR3 is 15 residues. CDR3 region: CASSQPGWGLAEAFF. In nucleotides, the CDR3 is TGCGCCAGCAGCCAGCCTGGATGGGGGCTTGCTGAAGCTTTCTTT.

The chain joins TRBV29-1 to TRBJ2-1; D gene ambiguous. The V gene lost 4 bases and the J gene lost 8 bases, with 9 bases spanning the gap. Germline loops: CDR1 SQVTM, CDR2 ANQGSEA. This CDR3 is built from 11 residues. The DNA for the CDR3 is TGCAGCGTTGGGATTCCAGATGAGCAGTTCTTC. Encoded protein: CSVGIPDEQFF.

The chain joins TRBV7-6 to TRBJ2-3; tentatively, D is TRBD2 (6 bases). V was shortened by 5 bases and J by 4 bases, with 19 bases between the two germline ends. Germline CDR1 is SGHVS and CDR2 is FNYEAQ. The CDR3 length is 16 residues. CDR3 protein: CASSAGPPAGADTQYF. The CDR3 nucleotides read TGTGCCAGCAGCGCGGGACCCCCAGCGGGTGCAGATACGCAGTATTTT.

This chain connects TRBV11-2 to TRBJ2-7, with TRBD1 matching 10 bases. This CDR3 is built from 18 residues. V shed 2 bases, J shed 4 bases, and the junction held 14 bases outside the gene matches. Germline CDR1 SGHAT, CDR2 FQNNGV. This chain's CDR3 is CASSLRFGLGQGSYEQYF. The CDR3 region has the DNA TGTGCCAGCAGCTTACGGTTCGGTTTGGGACAGGGGTCATACGAGCAGTACTTC.

Here the CDR3 reads CSAHRLNTEAFF. CDR3 in DNA: TGCAGTGCTCACAGATTGAACACTGAAGCTTTCTTT. The rearrangement links TRBV20-1 to TRBJ1-1; D gene unclear. Trimming pared 5 bases from V and 0 bases from J, leaving 7 bases between. This CDR3 is built from 12 residues. Germline values: CDR1 DFQATT, CDR2 SNEGSKA (reference sequence).

The V call is TRBV27, the J call TRBJ2-1; 11 bases are shared with TRBD1. CDR1 and CDR2 (germline): MNHEY, SMNVEV (reference sequence). This CDR3 is 15 amino acids long. The V segment lost 10 bases and the J segment 5 bases; nucleotides outside the gene matches: 10. CDR3 protein: CATTPGQGAHNEQFF. In DNA form, the CDR3 reads TGTGCCACCACCCCCGGACAGGGGGCTCACAATGAGCAGTTCTTC.

The chain joins TRBV2 to TRBJ1-6; 9 positions match TRBD1. V lost 4 bases and J lost 5; bases outside the gene matches: 0. Germline V gene lookup returns CDR1 SNHLY and CDR2 FYNNEI. The CDR3 sequence is 14 residues long. CDR3 sequence reads: CASSGTGDNSPLHF. Written as DNA, the CDR3 is TGTGCCAGCAGTGGGACAGGGGATAATTCACCCCTCCACTTT.

The CDR3: CASSLQQGTEAFF. The CDR3 DNA sequence: TGCGCCAGCAGCCTCCAACAGGGAACTGAAGCTTTCTTT. The V gene is TRBV4-1, the J gene TRBJ1-1; D possibly corresponds to TRBD1 (6 bases). The CDR3 is made up of 13 amino acids. Per germline, CDR1 MGHRA and CDR2 YSYEKL. V was shortened by 4 bases and J by 5 bases, with 11 bases between the two germline ends.